The rows below give T cell receptor beta chains drawn from one sample of a study of identical twins. From the 5' RACE reads, TCRdb called clonotypes with MiXCR, one entry per CDR3 protein. The sample carries over 600,000 distinct CDR3 sequences, 21% recorded once. This same sample was also taken into another study, of T cells expressing NK-cell markers.

Sequences were obtained from PBMCs. These receptors were obtained from a woman younger than 30 in good health. CDR3s include the opening cysteine and the closing phenylalanine or tryptophan.

v_call,j_call,cdr3_aa
TRBV7-6,TRBJ2-1,CASSSLDLAGGSSYNEQFF
TRBV20-1,TRBJ2-7,CSARRSGRVQEQYF
TRBV4-3,TRBJ2-7,CASSQEIFGTGGFYEQYF
TRBV7-9,TRBJ2-2,CASSGDNGELFF
TRBV13,TRBJ1-2,CASSLEGSYGYTF
TRBV7-9,TRBJ1-1,CASSQRGATEAFF
TRBV3-1,TRBJ1-5,CASSYTGSDQPQHF
TRBV29-1,TRBJ1-3,CSVPMGGNTIYF
TRBV27,TRBJ2-1,CASSFRASGDNEQFF
TRBV5-1,TRBJ2-1,CASRTRVAEVSSYNEQFF
TRBV20-1,TRBJ1-2,CSAADSTRGYTF
TRBV5-1,TRBJ2-3,CASRSNGDTQYF
TRBV27,TRBJ2-7,CASSTHSGTSYEQYF
TRBV18,TRBJ2-7,CASSPSQGYGAEQYF
TRBV10-3,TRBJ2-3,CAISESYSLTDTQYF
TRBV12-3/TRBV12-4,TRBJ2-7,CASSLGQGSYEQYF
TRBV29-1,TRBJ2-1,CSVEGKFRDRSYNEQFF
TRBV9,TRBJ2-2,CASSPHREGELFF
TRBV20-1,TRBJ2-1,CSASLYNEQFF
TRBV20-1,TRBJ1-2,CSAVYSRDILF
TRBV14,TRBJ1-6,CASKGQGYNSPLHF
TRBV12-3/TRBV12-4,TRBJ2-1,CASSRSDGNEQFF
TRBV20-1,TRBJ2-5,CSALAGGVAAQYF
TRBV12-5,TRBJ2-7,CASGMDVLSYEQYF
TRBV2,TRBJ2-2,CASRSQGSGGELFF
TRBV12-3/TRBV12-4,TRBJ2-5,CASSLLGLETQYF
TRBV15,TRBJ2-2,CATSIYVTNTGELFF
TRBV9,TRBJ2-5,CASSVVAGGKGTQYF
TRBV20-1,TRBJ1-5,CSARDRGRVSNQPQHF
TRBV12-3/TRBV12-4,TRBJ2-7,CASSTRDWALYEQYF
TRBV25-1,TRBJ2-1,CASSAPVGQFF
TRBV5-1,TRBJ2-7,CASSRTASPPEYYEQYF
TRBV20-1,TRBJ1-3,CSASPVSGNTIYF
TRBV6-1,TRBJ2-5,CASSRWTGETQYF
TRBV20-1,TRBJ1-2,CSVLTHTIRGYTF
TRBV27,TRBJ2-5,CASSPSLGDALETQYF
TRBV20-1,TRBJ2-5,CSARGSMETQYF
TRBV2,TRBJ2-1,CASKREDEQFF
TRBV14,TRBJ2-1,CASSLPRTSGGARDEQFF
TRBV4-3,TRBJ2-3,CASSQDRASRTDTQYF
TRBV12-3/TRBV12-4,TRBJ1-1,CASRADGMNTEAFF